These 21 T cell receptor beta chains originate from one sample sequenced in a study of T cell responses to AZD1222 COVID-19 vaccine (dated by TCRdb to the early 2020s). Library preparation employed the immunoSEQ multiplex PCR assay. Entries here come from immuneACCESS through TCRdb and include only in-frame sequences with V and J called. Some clones fail to appear in such tables; in the studies checked, an unresolved V gene covers under half of the shortfall, and the cause of the remainder is unknown. The sample includes tens of thousands of clones, with more than 70% observed a single time. The top ten clones comprise around 7.8% of the sample. Read against the paper, the sample's time point label means: baseline before first vaccination. The material was peripheral blood, obtained on day 0 of AZD1222 vaccination. The origin of the receptors is an adult in good health.

The J gene is TRBJ1-5, the V gene TRBV6-4, with D unresolved. The CDR3 totals 13 residues. Trimming shortened V by 3 bases and J by 0 bases, and 3 bases separated the two germline ends. From germline, CDR1 is MRHNA and CDR2 SNTAGT. CDR3 nucleotide sequence: TGTGCCAGCAGTGAGGCTAGCAATCAGCCCCAGCATTTT. Its translation: CASSEASNQPQHF.

The rearrangement links TRBV7-9 to TRBJ1-3; 7 bases are shared with TRBD1. Trimming at V came to 0 bases and at J to 4 bases, leaving 6 bases not matched to a gene. CDR3 length: 16 residues. Germline-derived CDR1 and CDR2 are SEHNR and FQNEAQ (reference sequence). The chain's CDR3 is CASSLALPGGGNTIYF. The CDR3 DNA reads as TGTGCCAGCAGCTTAGCCCTCCCAGGGGGAGGAAACACCATATATTTT.

The gene calls are TRBV6-1 and TRBJ2-7; D is uncertain. Per germline, CDR1 MNHNS and CDR2 SASEGT. The CDR3 has 14 residues. Trimming shortened V by 1 base and J by 2 bases, and 9 bases separated the two germline ends. The CDR3 DNA sequence: TGTGCCAGCAGTGAAGTCCCCGTACCCTACGAGCAGTACTTC. Translation gives CASSEVPVPYEQYF.

The chain's CDR3 is CASSPDGYNEKLFF. CDR3 nucleotide sequence: TGTGCCAGCAGCCCGGACGGTTATAATGAAAAACTGTTTTTT. The chain uses TRBV6-5 and TRBJ1-4; D uncertain. CDR3 length: 14 residues. Looked up from germline, CDR1 is MNHEY and CDR2 is SVGAGI. The V gene lost 6 bases and the J gene lost 4 bases, with 12 bases spanning the gap.

The rearrangement joins TRBV7-9 to TRBJ2-7; 8 bases align to TRBD2. Germline CDR1 is SEHNR and CDR2 is FQNEAQ (reference sequence). CDR3 length: 15 residues. The V segment lost 1 base and the J segment 4 bases; nucleotides outside the gene matches: 6. Here the CDR3 reads CASSLESGRSYEQYF. The CDR3 nucleotides are TGTGCCAGCAGCTTAGAAAGCGGGAGATCTTACGAGCAGTACTTC.

The chain joins TRBV11-2 to TRBJ2-1; 9 bases are shared with TRBD1. Germline assignment: CDR1 SGHAT and CDR2 FQNNGV. CDR3 size: 17 residues. The ends lost 0 bases at V and 3 bases at J; junction bases unmatched: 6. The CDR3 DNA reads TGTGCCAGCAGCTTAGAATTGGGGACAGGGCACTACAATGAGCAGTTCTTC. Its protein is CASSLELGTGHYNEQFF.

This chain connects TRBV11-2 to TRBJ1-1; perhaps TRBD1 as D (6 bases). Germline lookup yields CDR1 SGHAT and CDR2 FQNNGV. V gave up 2 bases and J gave up 11 bases, with 21 bases separating them. The CDR3 runs 15 residues. The CDR3 sequence: CASSLLGRGGDPAFF. The CDR3 bases are TGTGCCAGCAGCTTATTGGGCCGAGGGGGTGATCCGGCTTTCTTT.

The chain uses TRBV18 and TRBJ1-6; possible D gene TRBD1, 5 bases. Germline V CDR1 and CDR2: KGHSH, LQKENI. Trimming shortened V by 2 bases and J by 7 bases, and 6 bases separated the two germline ends. The CDR3 totals 13 residues. For the CDR3, the DNA is TGTGCCAGCTCACCAGGGACCAATTCACCCCTCCACTTT. Translated, it gives CASSPGTNSPLHF.

The chain links TRBV5-1 to TRBJ2-3, with 10 bases aligning to TRBD2. Germline V lookup: CDR1 SGHRS, CDR2 YFSETQ. Trimming took 3 bases from V and 1 from J; bases not matched to a gene: 2. This CDR3 is built from 15 residues. The CDR3 spells CASSSGTSGTDTQYF. The CDR3 DNA is TGCGCCAGCAGCTCCGGGACTAGCGGCACAGATACGCAGTATTTT. Full variable domain (remainder filled in from reference TRBV5-1 and TRBJ2-3): KAGVTQTPRYLIKTRGQQVTLSCSPISGHRSVSWYQQTPGQGLQFLFEYFSETQRNKGNFPGRFSGRQFSNSRSEMNVSTLELGDSALYLCASSSGTSGTDTQYFGPGTRLTVL.

This chain links TRBV28 with TRBJ2-5; 7 bases align to TRBD1. The germline gives CDR1 MDHEN, CDR2 SYDVKM. There are 14 residues in the CDR3. V was clipped by 6 bases and J by 4 bases; unmatched bases: 8. CDR3 loop: CASRQTGRGETQYF. The CDR3 DNA reads TGTGCCAGCAGACAGACAGGGAGAGGAGAGACCCAGTACTTC. The whole variable domain, remainder taken from reference TRBV28 and TRBJ2-5, is DVKVTQSSRYLVKRTGEKVFLECVQDMDHENMFWYRQDPGLGLRLIYFSYDVKMKEKGDIPEGYSVSREKKERFSLILESASTNQTSMYLCASRQTGRGETQYFGPGTRLLVL.

V usage is TRBV2 and J usage is TRBJ2-2, with 11 nucleotides matching TRBD2. CDR3 length: 16 amino acids. CDR1 and CDR2 (germline): SNHLY, FYNNEI. Losses at the gene ends were 5 bases for V and 1 base for J; bases not matched to a gene: 3. Written as DNA, the CDR3 is TGTGCCAGCAGTTTCCTAGCGGGAGGGAACACCGGGGAGCTGTTTTTT. This translates into CASSFLAGGNTGELFF.

The V and J genes are TRBV11-2 and TRBJ2-7; D remains unclear. Trimming cost V 1 base and J 4 bases, with 5 bases left between them. Germline values: CDR1 SGHAT, CDR2 FQNNGV. The CDR3 is made up of 12 amino acids. CDR3 sequence: CASSLGQYEQYF. Written as DNA, the CDR3 is TGTGCCAGCAGCTTAGGCCAGTACGAGCAGTACTTC.

CDR3 residues: CASSYSSRKDQPQHF. The CDR3 coding sequence is TGTGCCAGCAGTTACTCGAGTAGGAAGGATCAGCCCCAGCATTTT. The chain recombines TRBV6-6 with TRBJ1-5; no reliable D call. The CDR3 runs to 15 residues. With 0 bases removed from V and 5 bases from J, the gap between germline ends came to 11 bases. The germline gives CDR1 MNHNY, CDR2 SVGAGI (reference sequence).

The chain joins TRBV20-1 to TRBJ1-4; tentative D call: TRBD1 (5 bases). V lost 3 bases to trimming and J lost 3 bases, with 14 bases between them. Germline CDR1 DFQATT, CDR2 SNEGSKA (reference sequence). CDR3 length equals 15 residues. The CDR3 sequence is CSASSTGGANEKLFF. The CDR3 coding sequence is TGCAGTGCTAGTTCAACAGGAGGGGCTAATGAAAAACTGTTTTTT.

The gene calls are TRBV6-2 or TRBV6-3 and TRBJ2-5, with unresolved D. Germline assignment: CDR1 MNHEY and CDR2 SVGEGT. The CDR3 covers 13 residues. Between the trimmed V and J ends, which lost 2 bases and 2 bases, there was a span of 6 bases. This CDR3 reads CASSYVAQETQYF. The DNA of the CDR3 is TGTGCCAGCAGTTACGTGGCTCAAGAGACCCAGTACTTC.

The chain recombines TRBV2 with TRBJ2-1, with D perhaps TRBD2 (5 bases). Germline CDR1 reads SNHLY; CDR2 reads FYNNEI. Trimming removed 4 bases from V and 9 bases from J, with 16 bases in between. The CDR3 consists of 14 residues. The CDR3 sequence is CASSAITSGGEQFF. The CDR3 DNA sequence: TGTGCCAGCAGTGCGATAACTAGTGGTGGTGAGCAGTTCTTC. The whole variable domain, remainder taken from reference TRBV2 and TRBJ2-1, is EPEVTQTPSHQVTQMGQEVILRCVPISNHLYFYWYRQILGQKVEFLVSFYNNEISEKSEIFDDQFSVERPDGSNFTLKIRSTKLEDSAMYFCASSAITSGGEQFFGPGTRLTVL.

The chain has TRBV19 and TRBJ1-2; 8 bases match TRBD1. Germline CDR1 and CDR2: LNHDA and SQIVND (reference sequence). The V segment lost 7 bases and the J segment 10 bases; nucleotides outside the gene matches: 11. This CDR3 is 13 amino acids long. CDR3 bases: TGTGCCAGTACCCTGGACAGGGCCGGTGACTACACCTTC. It yields the protein CASTLDRAGDYTF.

The chain is built from TRBV19 and TRBJ2-1, with a weak D call TRBD1 (5 bases). The V gene's germline CDR1 is LNHDA and CDR2 SQIVND (reference sequence). Trimming stripped 9 bases from V and 9 bases from J, with 21 bases between. The length of the CDR3 is 14 residues. This CDR3 reads CARVGRVRSSEQFF. The CDR3 region has the DNA TGTGCCAGGGTCGGCAGGGTACGGTCTAGTGAGCAGTTCTTC.

V usage is TRBV6-5 and J usage is TRBJ2-4, with D hard to call. CDR3 length equals 15 residues. The germline gives CDR1 MNHEY, CDR2 SVGAGI. Between the trimmed V and J ends, which lost 2 bases and 0 bases, there was a span of 8 bases. The CDR3 DNA reads as TGTGCCAGCAGTTACGACCAACTAGCCAAAAACATTCAGTACTTC. Residues: CASSYDQLAKNIQYF.

The chain couples TRBV18 to TRBJ2-7, with D perhaps TRBD1 or TRBD2 (5 bases each). Germline V gene lookup returns CDR1 KGHSH and CDR2 LQKENI. The CDR3 consists of 13 residues. V gave up 6 bases and J gave up 3 bases, with 12 bases separating them. The CDR3 DNA follows: TGTGCCAGCTCCCGGGACGTATACTACGAGCAGTACTTC. Translated, it gives CASSRDVYYEQYF.

This chain connects TRBV28 to TRBJ1-4, with D possibly matching TRBD1 (5 bases). V shed 6 bases and J shed 7 bases, with 18 bases lying between them. The length of the CDR3 is 15 residues. From germline, CDR1 is MDHEN and CDR2 SYDVKM. CDR3 coding DNA: TGTGCCAGCAGCCTAATACAGGCTCGGGGTGAAAAACTGTTTTTT. Amino acid sequence: CASSLIQARGEKLFF.